This is a list of T cell receptor beta chains from one sample in a study of blood T cell repertoires in COVID-19. Here immunoSEQ multiplex PCR was the method, and the copy in TCRdb shows in-frame clones only, minus some. The table includes some 40,000 clones, about 83% detected once. Sequenced: peripheral blood. Receptor source: a woman of 80 years or more with acute or convalescent COVID-19. Both conserved end residues are part of each CDR3. Each record gives: V gene, D gene, J gene, CDR3 protein. A D gene is named only where the DNA matches it firmly.

TRBV4-3	.	TRBJ2-7	CASSHAREGDPYEQYF
TRBV10-3	TRBD1	TRBJ1-6	CAISRDSNSPLHF
TRBV4-2	.	TRBJ2-5	CASSQDPAGETQYF
TRBV11-2	.	TRBJ1-4	CASSLVRGNEKLFF
TRBV4-1	TRBD1	TRBJ1-2	CASSLQQGAYGYTF
TRBV10-3	.	TRBJ1-1	CAINAGLGDTEAFF
TRBV11-3	.	TRBJ1-2	CASARTQEGYTF
TRBV6-5	TRBD1	TRBJ2-3	CASSWGRQGAEDTQYF
TRBV5-1	TRBD1	TRBJ1-2	CASSPWTGGGYGYTF
TRBV5-1	TRBD1	TRBJ2-5	CASSPDRGGEETQYF
TRBV5-1	.	TRBJ2-2	CASSLGGNTGELFF
TRBV5-6	TRBD1	TRBJ2-1	CASSLNGQDNEQFF
TRBV2	TRBD1	TRBJ1-5	CASSDRENQPQHF
TRBV19	TRBD1	TRBJ1-1	CASSSLGQENTEAFF
TRBV7-2	TRBD1	TRBJ1-2	CASSGMTGGAGYGYTF
TRBV12-3/TRBV12-4	TRBD1	TRBJ1-2	CASSLRQGEGYTF
TRBV7-9	TRBD1	TRBJ2-5	CASSRRDRVFGETQYF
TRBV7-9	TRBD1	TRBJ1-2	CASSVDREANYGYTF
TRBV3-1/TRBV3-2	.	TRBJ1-6	CASSQDLNSPLHF
TRBV5-1	TRBD1	TRBJ2-2	CASSPRGQGTGELFF
TRBV6-4	TRBD1	TRBJ2-1	CASSDGTGATNEQFF
TRBV27	TRBD2	TRBJ2-1	CASSPPGLAGHPAMNEQFF
TRBV7-2	TRBD1	TRBJ2-7	CASSLGGQGYEQYF
TRBV2	TRBD1	TRBJ1-5	CASSEARDRYQPQHF
TRBV10-3	.	TRBJ2-3	CAIKPPGGTDTQYF
TRBV28	TRBD1	TRBJ1-2	CASSHTGVNGYTF
TRBV6-6	TRBD1	TRBJ1-2	CASTTGGDYGYTF
TRBV20-1	.	TRBJ1-1	CSAGDPGHPTEAFF
TRBV7-2	TRBD2	TRBJ2-1	CASTPGGGDVQFF
TRBV19	.	TRBJ2-7	CASSIYGVRDEQYF
TRBV4-2	.	TRBJ1-6	CASSQFTDNSPLHF
TRBV5-6	.	TRBJ1-1	CASSLRGFTEAFF
TRBV28	.	TRBJ1-2	CASILRGGNYGYTF
TRBV7-2	TRBD1	TRBJ1-1	CASSLGGQGMNTEAFF
TRBV3-1/TRBV3-2	.	TRBJ1-1	CASSQASTDTEAFF
TRBV9	.	TRBJ2-1	CASSVEGPGLLGEQFF
TRBV6-5	.	TRBJ1-2	CASSRTPEAGGYTF
TRBV9	TRBD1	TRBJ2-6	CASSVDRGLSGANVLTF
TRBV5-6	.	TRBJ1-2	CASSQFNYGYTF
TRBV19	TRBD1	TRBJ1-2	CASSRGQGVNNYGYTF
TRBV7-3	TRBD2	TRBJ2-2	CASSFLGGATGELFF
TRBV7-3	.	TRBJ1-1	CASSRDPAGVMTEAFF
TRBV5-1	.	TRBJ1-4	CASREGEGEKLFF
TRBV28	.	TRBJ1-2	CASSSQGNFGYTF
TRBV3-1/TRBV3-2	.	TRBJ2-3	CASSQVTGGTDTQYF
TRBV3-1/TRBV3-2	TRBD2	TRBJ2-7	CASSRGGTYEQYF
TRBV30	.	TRBJ1-1	CAWSLYGGEAFF
TRBV11-3	TRBD1	TRBJ1-1	CASSGRDRAVDTEAFF
TRBV25-1	TRBD1	TRBJ2-2	CASSAFTGDTGELFF